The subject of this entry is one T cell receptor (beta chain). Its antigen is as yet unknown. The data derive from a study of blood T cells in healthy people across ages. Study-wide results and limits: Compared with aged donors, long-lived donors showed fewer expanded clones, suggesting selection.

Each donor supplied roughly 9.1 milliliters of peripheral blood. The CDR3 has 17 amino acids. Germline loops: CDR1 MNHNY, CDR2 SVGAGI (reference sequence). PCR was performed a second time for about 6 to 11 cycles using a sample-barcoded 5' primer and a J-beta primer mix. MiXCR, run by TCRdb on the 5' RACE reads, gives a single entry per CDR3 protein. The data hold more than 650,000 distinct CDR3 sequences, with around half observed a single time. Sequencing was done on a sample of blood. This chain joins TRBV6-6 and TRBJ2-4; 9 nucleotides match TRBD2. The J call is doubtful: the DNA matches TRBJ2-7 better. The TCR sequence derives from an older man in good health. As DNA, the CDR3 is TGTGCCAGCAGCCTACTCGTGCTAGCGGGGAGAGAGAGCGAGCAGTACTTC. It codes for CASSLLVLAGRESEQYF.